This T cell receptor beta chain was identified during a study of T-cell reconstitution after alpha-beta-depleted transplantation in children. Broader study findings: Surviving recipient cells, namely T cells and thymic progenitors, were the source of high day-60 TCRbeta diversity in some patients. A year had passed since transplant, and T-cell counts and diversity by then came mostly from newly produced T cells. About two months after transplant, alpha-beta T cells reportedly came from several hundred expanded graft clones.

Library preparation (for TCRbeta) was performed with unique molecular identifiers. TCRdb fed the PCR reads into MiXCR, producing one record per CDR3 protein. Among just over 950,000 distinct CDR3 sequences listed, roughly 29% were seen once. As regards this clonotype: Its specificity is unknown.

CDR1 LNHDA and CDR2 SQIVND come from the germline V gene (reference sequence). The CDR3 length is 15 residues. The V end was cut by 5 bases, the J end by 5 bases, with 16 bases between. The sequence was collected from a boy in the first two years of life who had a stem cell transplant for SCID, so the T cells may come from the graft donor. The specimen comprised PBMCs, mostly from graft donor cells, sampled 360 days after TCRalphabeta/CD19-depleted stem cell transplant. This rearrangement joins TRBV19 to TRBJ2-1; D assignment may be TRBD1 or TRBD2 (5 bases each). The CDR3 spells CASSSPGRMDNEQFF. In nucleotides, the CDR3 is TGTGCCAGTAGTTCTCCGGGACGGATGGACAATGAGCAGTTCTTC.